This paragraph covers one T cell receptor (beta chain) sequence. This entry is derived from a study of blood T cells in healthy people across ages. Next came a second PCR, run for about 6 to 12 cycles, which used a sample-barcoded 5' primer along with a J-beta primer mix. TCRdb independently ran MiXCR on the 5' RACE reads; one entry per CDR3 protein. The table records 790,000 or so distinct CDR3 sequences, around three fifths of them present only once. Germline CDR1 and CDR2: MDHEN and SYDVKM. The CDR3 loop spans 15 amino acids. Every sample gave at least 6 micrograms of total RNA when it was extracted.

The rearrangement links TRBV28 to TRBJ2-7, with TRBD1 matching over 9 bases. Near its end, the DNA agrees better with TRBJ2-5, so the J call may be wrong. This receptor was identified in a middle-aged man in good health. Sequencing used blood. In nucleotides, the CDR3 is TGTGCCAGCACCCAAGGGGGGACAGGGAGAGAGACCCAGTACTTC. Translating gives CASTQGGTGRETQYF.